This TCR beta chain was profiled in a study of shared clonotypes between healthy human individuals. Study-wide results and limits: Deeper or shallower sequencing was expected to change how clonotypes are shared among donors. The genetic and exposure-history diversity represented was limited by few donors. The sharing of 4.5% to 5.5% of naive CD4 clonotypes was seen across a few donors.

Positive CCR7 selection of CD45RO-negative cells yielded the naive CD8 cells, and terminally differentiated effector memory CD45RA+ cells were excluded. On this clone: Its antigen is not identified.

V was pared by 0 bases and J by 0 bases, with 12 bases between. CDR1 is SGDLS and CDR2 is YYNGEE in the germline V gene. The CDR3 is made up of 16 amino acids. Sorted-subset replicate PCRs used approximately 200 ng of genomic DNA. This amount corresponded to 25,000 to 30,000 T cell genomes. The protocol was immunoSEQ multiplex PCR, while the TCRdb copy is restricted to in-frame clones and leaves out a portion. This table holds hundreds of thousands of clones, more than 85% found once. The rearrangement links TRBV9 to TRBJ2-5; D possibly matches TRBD1 or TRBD2 (5 bases each). The material sequenced was naive CD8+ T cells sorted from blood. The TCR sequence derives from a man aged 25 to 45 in good health. The CDR3, as DNA: TGTGCCAGCAGCGTAGACGGGGCTTTGTACCAAGAGACCCAGTACTTC. It codes for CASSVDGALYQETQYF.